This T cell receptor (beta chain) was found in a study of blood T cell repertoires in COVID-19. Study at large: Whether acute or convalescent, the COVID-19 samples came from the United States, Italy and Spain. PBMCs, B-cell-depleted T cells, or T cells were the source of the cDNA or gDNA that made up the material.

The CDR3 consists of 14 residues. Germline CDR1 and CDR2: SGHDN and FVKESK. After removal of 4 bases from V and 4 bases from J, the junction contained 5 bases not matched to a gene. Authors' analysis steps: Amplifying reference gene primers gave estimates of nucleated cell counts. Sequencing was performed with immunoSEQ multiplex PCR; in TCRdb, only in-frame clones are kept and a portion is missing. Clonal size and the V and J genes are those of that table, whereas D and trimming came from the DNA. Counted here are around 150,000 clones, approximately 80% occurring once; the ten biggest clones make up over 5%.

The rearrangement joins TRBV14 to TRBJ1-2, with 8 bases aligning to TRBD1. Sequencing was performed on peripheral blood. The clonotype originates from a human donor in a cohort sampled during active COVID-19. The CDR3 protein is CASSPTGVSYGYTF. DNA of the CDR3: TGTGCCAGCAGCCCGACAGGGGTATCCTATGGCTACACCTTC.